Below are 32 T cell receptor beta chains sequenced from a single sample in a study of blood T cells in healthy people across ages. A J-beta primer mix and a sample-barcoded 5' primer were used in a second PCR of roughly 6 to 11 cycles. TCRdb independently ran MiXCR on the 5' RACE reads; one entry per CDR3 protein. The data show around 990,000 distinct CDR3 sequences, around two fifths seen once. Material for sequencing was blood. These receptors came from a man aged 18-30 years in good health.

This clonotype turned up a few times. The rearrangement links TRBV30 to TRBJ2-1; D ambiguous. The CDR3 has 15 amino acids. V lost 5 bases to trimming and J lost 3 bases, with 17 bases between them. Germline V gene lookup returns CDR1 GTSNPN and CDR2 SVGIG (reference sequence). The CDR3 loop reads CAWRGPPPHYNEQFF. The CDR3 DNA follows: TGTGCCTGGCGCGGACCACCCCCTCACTACAATGAGCAGTTCTTC.

The chain couples TRBV11-2 to TRBJ1-1; D is unresolved. Germline lookup yields CDR1 SGHAT and CDR2 FQNNGV. The CDR3 totals 16 residues. V lost 1 base to trimming and J lost 2 bases, with 14 bases between them. CDR3 amino acids: CASSLGYRPSNTEAFF. As DNA, the CDR3 is TGTGCCAGCAGCTTAGGATACCGACCCAGTAACACTGAAGCTTTCTTT.

The chain is built from TRBV7-2 and TRBJ1-2; D unclear. V shed 1 base and J shed 2 bases, with 11 bases lying between them. Germline V gives CDR1 SGHTA, CDR2 FQGNSA. The CDR3 is made up of 15 amino acids. The CDR3 nucleotides are TGTGCCAGCAGCTTAGACCCTACAGACAACTATGGCTACACCTTC. The encoded protein is CASSLDPTDNYGYTF.

The chain employs TRBV4-3 and TRBJ1-2; D remains ambiguous. Per the germline V gene, CDR1 is LGHNA and CDR2 is YSLEER. The CDR3 loop spans 14 amino acids. V dropped 0 bases and J dropped 8 bases, with 13 bases sitting between them. The CDR3 sequence is CASSQDSDGSGYTF. CDR3 in DNA: TGCGCCAGCAGCCAAGATTCGGACGGGTCCGGCTACACCTTC.

The genes are TRBV7-2 and TRBJ1-2; the D is unclear. The germline CDR1 and CDR2 sequences are SGHTA and FQGNSA. V lost 1 base to trimming and J lost 3 bases, with 9 bases between them. The CDR3 covers 14 residues. CDR3 in amino acids: CASSLGPTDYGYTF. In nucleotides, the CDR3 is TGTGCCAGCAGCTTAGGACCCACCGACTATGGCTACACCTTC.

The chain links TRBV5-6 to TRBJ1-5; D ambiguous. The CDR3 totals 13 residues. V shed 3 bases and J shed 5 bases, with 9 bases lying between them. The germline V gene encodes CDR1 SGHDT and CDR2 YYEEEE. The CDR3 protein is CASSYYGDQPQHF. CDR3 nucleotides: TGTGCCAGCAGCTACTACGGGGATCAGCCCCAGCATTTT.

This clonotype was counted ten times or more. The CDR3 protein is CSATSTGGAETEAFF. Written as DNA, the CDR3 is TGCAGTGCTACCTCGACAGGGGGCGCTGAAACTGAAGCTTTCTTT. This chain uses TRBV20-1 with TRBJ1-1, with 10 positions matching TRBD1. Germline CDR1 and CDR2: DFQATT and SNEGSKA (reference sequence). Losses at the gene ends were 4 bases for V and 5 bases for J; bases not matched to a gene: 10. CDR3 length: 15 amino acids.

This clonotype was detected a few times. The chain's CDR3 is CSVGSPLHF. The DNA of the CDR3 is TGCAGCGTTGGTTCGCCCCTCCACTTT. The V gene is TRBV29-1, the J gene TRBJ1-6; D gene ambiguous. V was shortened by 4 bases and J by 13 bases, with 5 bases between the two germline ends. Germline V lookup: CDR1 SQVTM, CDR2 ANQGSEA. This CDR3 comprises 9 residues.

The chain is built from TRBV7-9 and TRBJ1-1, with 7 bases aligning to TRBD1. V lost 5 bases to trimming and J lost 0 bases; unmatched junction nucleotides: 6. Germline V gives CDR1 SEHNR, CDR2 FQNEAQ (reference sequence). The length of the CDR3 is 15 residues. CDR3 nucleotides: TGTGCCAGCAGCCCGGGACAGACTCTGAACACTGAAGCTTTCTTT. Translation gives CASSPGQTLNTEAFF.

This chain links TRBV7-2 with TRBJ2-7, with 7 nucleotides matching TRBD1. Germline loops: CDR1 SGHTA, CDR2 FQGNSA. This CDR3 is built from 15 residues. Germline trimming cut 2 bases from V and 3 bases from J; bases unmatched to any gene: 7. The CDR3 bases are TGTGCCAGCAGCTTAAGACAGGGTGGCAACTACGAGCAGTACTTC. Translation: CASSLRQGGNYEQYF.

This clonotype was observed a few times. The V call is TRBV7-2, the J call TRBJ1-1; TRBD1 aligns across 8 bases. The CDR3 extends over 15 amino acids. J gave up 3 bases and V 3 bases, and 6 bases lay outside the gene matches. Germline loops: CDR1 SGHTA, CDR2 FQGNSA. CDR3 loop: CASSFLRGLDTEAFF. The CDR3 nucleotides read TGTGCCAGCAGCTTCCTCAGGGGGCTAGACACTGAAGCTTTCTTT.

This clonotype showed up many times. The V call is TRBV2, the J call TRBJ1-5, with D unclear. V was clipped by 7 bases and J by 5 bases, with 15 bases between them. Germline V lookup: CDR1 SNHLY, CDR2 FYNNEI. The CDR3 is made up of 14 amino acids. The CDR3 spells CASTEGLRDQPQHF. CDR3 DNA sequence: TGTGCCAGCACCGAGGGTTTAAGGGATCAGCCCCAGCATTTT.

The rearrangement joins TRBV20-1 to TRBJ1-1; D is ambiguous. Per germline, CDR1 DFQATT and CDR2 SNEGSKA (reference sequence). The length of the CDR3 is 13 residues. V dropped 6 bases and J dropped 0 bases, with 11 bases sitting between them. The CDR3 nucleotides read TGCAGTGCAATTGCGGACGTGAACACTGAAGCTTTCTTT. Encoded protein: CSAIADVNTEAFF.

The sample holds a few counts of this clonotype. The chain joins TRBV14 to TRBJ2-1, with 12 positions matching TRBD2. After removal of 5 bases from V and 9 bases from J, the junction contained 8 bases not matched to a gene. CDR1 and CDR2 from the germline V gene are SGHDN and FVKESK. CDR3 length: 15 residues. Here the CDR3 DNA reads TGTGCCAGCAGCTCCGGGACTAGCGGGCCTCTTGAGCAGTTCTTC. Amino acids: CASSSGTSGPLEQFF.

This clonotype has ten or more counts. V is TRBV12-3 or TRBV12-4 and J is TRBJ2-3; 12 nucleotides match TRBD2. Germline trimming cut 6 bases from V and 0 bases from J; bases unmatched to any gene: 4. CDR3 length equals 16 residues. CDR3: CASSGGLAGSTDTQYF. The CDR3 coding sequence is TGTGCCAGCAGCGGAGGACTAGCGGGGAGCACAGATACGCAGTATTTT.

This clonotype was counted between two and nine times. This chain connects TRBV5-1 to TRBJ1-1, with D perhaps matching TRBD1 (5 bases). The ends were cut back, 4 bases at V and 5 bases at J, with 15 bases in the middle. The CDR3 extends over 14 amino acids. Germline V gene sequence: CDR1 SGHRS, CDR2 YFSETQ. DNA for the CDR3: TGCGCCAGCAGCCTGCTTGACGAGGGGACTGAAGCTTTCTTT. This translates into CASSLLDEGTEAFF.

A few counts support this clonotype. This chain connects TRBV4-3 to TRBJ1-1, with D perhaps matching TRBD1 (6 bases). Trimming pared 4 bases from V and 4 bases from J, leaving 16 bases between. This CDR3 spans 15 amino acids. The germline gives CDR1 LGHNA, CDR2 YSLEER. CDR3: CASSPEGVGSTEAFF. CDR3 coding DNA: TGCGCCAGCAGCCCAGAGGGGGTCGGAAGCACTGAAGCTTTCTTT.

The chain combines TRBV7-9 with TRBJ1-2; TRBD1 aligns across 9 bases. Germline V gives CDR1 SEHNR, CDR2 FQNEAQ (reference sequence). V dropped 4 bases and J dropped 2; count of bases not matched to a gene: 8. This CDR3 comprises 16 residues. CDR3 in DNA: TGTGCCAGCAGCTCGACCGGGACAGGGTCGAACTATGGCTACACCTTC. It is translated as CASSSTGTGSNYGYTF.

On this clonotype itself: A junction end diverges from the germline sequence, so it may reflect a read error. V is TRBV29-1 and J is TRBJ1-1; D is uncertain. The CDR3 spans 13 residues. The germline gives CDR1 SQVTM, CDR2 ANQGSEA. CDR3 DNA sequence: TGCAGCGGGGAACGGAACCAGAACATTGAAGCTTTCTTT. As protein: CSGERNQNIEAFF.

This clonotype was detected only a few times. The V gene is TRBV7-9, the J gene TRBJ1-2; the match to TRBD1 covers 10 bases. The CDR3 extends over 15 amino acids. Germline V CDR1 and CDR2: SEHNR, FQNEAQ (reference sequence). With V trimmed by 6 bases and J by 5 bases, 9 bases remained unmatched. The DNA for the CDR3 is TGTGCCAGCAGTGAAGGGACAGGGGATAGGTATGGCTACACCTTC. The encoded protein is CASSEGTGDRYGYTF.

The chain joins TRBV6-5 to TRBJ2-5; the D gene is possibly TRBD2 (5 bases). Germline assignment: CDR1 MNHEY and CDR2 SVGAGI. The CDR3 sequence is 14 residues long. V lost 5 bases and J 11 bases, leaving 21 bases between the germline ends. The CDR3 loop is CASSPGITYNEQYF. In nucleotides, the CDR3 is TGTGCCAGCAGTCCCGGGATCACGTACAATGAGCAGTACTTC.

The chain links TRBV4-1 to TRBJ2-4; 8 bases map to TRBD1. The junction had 6 bases not matched to a gene; V was cut back by 0 bases and J by 2 bases. The CDR3 has 17 amino acids. Looked up from germline, CDR1 is MGHRA and CDR2 is YSYEKL. Here the CDR3 reads CASSQDRGQESKNIQYF. CDR3 nucleotide sequence: TGCGCCAGCAGCCAAGATAGGGGACAGGAGTCCAAAAACATTCAGTACTTC.

The chain couples TRBV20-1 to TRBJ2-7; D is unclear. Trimming took 6 bases from V and 7 from J, leaving 28 bases between them. CDR1 is DFQATT, CDR2 SNEGSKA, per germline (reference sequence). The CDR3 has 16 amino acids. CDR3 sequence reads: CSAHRSTHSPYNEQYF. Written as DNA, the CDR3 is TGCAGTGCCCATCGTTCGACCCATAGTCCCTACAATGAGCAGTACTTC.

The genes are TRBV4-2 and TRBJ1-1; maybe TRBD1 (6 bases). The V gene lost 0 bases and the J gene lost 4 bases, with 12 bases spanning the gap. The CDR3 length is 15 residues. CDR1 and CDR2 from the germline V gene are LGHNA and YNFKEQ. CDR3 in DNA: TGTGCCAGCAGCCAAGAAGGACAGCCTTTCACTGAAGCTTTCTTT. Its protein is CASSQEGQPFTEAFF.

J is TRBJ2-5 and V is TRBV6-2 or TRBV6-3, with 7 positions matching TRBD2. Looked up from germline, CDR1 is MNHEY and CDR2 is SVGEGT. With V trimmed by 7 bases and J by 0 bases, 17 bases remained unmatched. CDR3 length: 18 residues. The CDR3 here is CASTWSSGSSGDQETQYF. CDR3 coding DNA: TGTGCCAGCACCTGGTCGTCTGGGTCCAGCGGGGACCAAGAGACCCAGTACTTC.

As regards this clonotype: The germline gene is not matched at one end of the junction; a read error may be the cause. This chain joins TRBV10-3 and TRBJ1-2, with D hard to call. This CDR3 has 12 residues. The germline gives CDR1 ENHRY, CDR2 SYGVKD. The CDR3 region has the DNA TGTGCCATCAGGGAGACGGCCTATGGCTGCACCTTC. Translation: CAIRETAYGCTF.

This clonotype was seen more than once but under ten times. V is TRBV7-2 and J is TRBJ1-2; D gene unclear. The CDR3 loop spans 16 amino acids. Trimming stripped 4 bases from V and 5 bases from J, with 20 bases between. In germline, CDR1 is SGHTA, CDR2 FQGNSA. CDR3 in DNA: TGTGCCAGCAGCTCCCGGGTGGGCGGGAATCCATATGGCTACACCTTC. This gives the protein CASSSRVGGNPYGYTF.

The chain combines TRBV5-6 with TRBJ2-1; D may be TRBD2 (6 bases). The CDR3 runs to 16 residues. Looked up from germline, CDR1 is SGHDT and CDR2 is YYEEEE. V shed 4 bases and J shed 0 bases, with 14 bases lying between them. In DNA form, the CDR3 reads TGTGCCAGCAGCCCCCCCGGGACTCTCTCCTACAATGAGCAGTTCTTC. It specifies CASSPPGTLSYNEQFF.

The chain links TRBV20-1 to TRBJ2-7; no firm D call. This CDR3 comprises 12 residues. CDR1 DFQATT and CDR2 SNEGSKA come from the germline V gene (reference sequence). Trimming took 6 bases from V and 5 from J, leaving 14 bases between them. The CDR3 nucleotides are TGCAGTGCCAATTCAAGGTATGACGAGCAGTACTTC. Amino acid sequence: CSANSRYDEQYF.

In this sample, this clonotype turned up a few times. The rearrangement links TRBV29-1 to TRBJ2-1; D is possibly TRBD2 (7 bases). V lost 7 bases and J lost 3, with 16 bases in between. Germline V lookup: CDR1 SQVTM, CDR2 ANQGSEA. This CDR3 is built from 14 residues. DNA of the CDR3: TGCAGCGGGAGAAGGGGGGGGGGCTACAATGAGCAGTTCTTC. It specifies CSGRRGGGYNEQFF.

Remarks on this clonotype: This may come from a read error, since a much larger clone is one base off. The chain has TRBV29-1 and TRBJ2-1; TRBD1 or TRBD2 may be the D gene (5 bases each). Trimming pared 5 bases from V and 6 bases from J, leaving 17 bases between. The CDR3 spans 14 residues. CDR1 SQVTM and CDR2 ANQGSEA come from the germline V gene. CDR3 amino acids: CSVTGARNPNEQFF. DNA of the CDR3: TGCAGCGTTACCGGGGCTAGAAACCCCAATGAGCAGTTCTTC.

The chain recombines TRBV18 with TRBJ1-2; D uncertain. The length of the CDR3 is 14 residues. The V and J ends lost 5 bases and 4 bases respectively, with 14 bases between them. Looked up from germline, CDR1 is KGHSH and CDR2 is LQKENI. CDR3 residues: CASSTPEDLYGYTF. CDR3 in DNA: TGTGCCAGCTCAACTCCTGAGGATCTCTATGGCTACACCTTC. Drawing the rest from reference TRBV18 and TRBJ1-2, the complete variable domain is NAGVMQNPRHLVRRRGQEARLRCSPMKGHSHVYWYRQLPEEGLKFMVYLQKENIIDESGMPKERFSAEFPKEGPSILRIQQVVRGDSAAYFCASSTPEDLYGYTFGSGTRLTVV.